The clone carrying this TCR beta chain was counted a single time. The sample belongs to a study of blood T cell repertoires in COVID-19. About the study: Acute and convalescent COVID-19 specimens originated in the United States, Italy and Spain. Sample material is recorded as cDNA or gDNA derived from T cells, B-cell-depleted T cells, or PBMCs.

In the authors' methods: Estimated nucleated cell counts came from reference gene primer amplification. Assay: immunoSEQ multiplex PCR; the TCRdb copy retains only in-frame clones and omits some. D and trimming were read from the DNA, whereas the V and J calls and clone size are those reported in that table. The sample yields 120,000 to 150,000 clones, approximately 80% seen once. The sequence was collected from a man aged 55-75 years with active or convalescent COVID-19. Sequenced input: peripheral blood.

CDR3 DNA sequence: TGTGCCACCTCGGGGACTAGCGTCCAAGAGACCCAGTACTTC. It yields the protein CATSGTSVQETQYF. This chain joins TRBV10-3 and TRBJ2-5; 10 nucleotides line up with TRBD2. Germline CDR1 is ENHRY and CDR2 is SYGVKD. V shed 10 bases, J shed 1 base, and the junction held 6 bases outside the gene matches. The CDR3 runs to 14 residues.